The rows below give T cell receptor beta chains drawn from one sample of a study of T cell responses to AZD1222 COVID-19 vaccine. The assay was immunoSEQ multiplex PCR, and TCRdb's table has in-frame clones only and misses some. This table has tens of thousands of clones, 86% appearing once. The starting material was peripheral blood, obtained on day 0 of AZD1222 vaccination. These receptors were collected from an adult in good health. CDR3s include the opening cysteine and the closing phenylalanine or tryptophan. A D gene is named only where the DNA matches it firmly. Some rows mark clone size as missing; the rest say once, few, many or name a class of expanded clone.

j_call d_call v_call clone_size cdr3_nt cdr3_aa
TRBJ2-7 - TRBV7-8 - TGTGCCAGCAGCCTCAGTCCCTTCCGGGAGCAGTACTTC CASSLSPFREQYF
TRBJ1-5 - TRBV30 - TGTGCCTGGAGTCTTGAGAGCAATCAGCCCCAGCATTTT CAWSLESNQPQHF
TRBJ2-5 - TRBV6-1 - TGTGCCAGCAGTGAAGTCAGGGAAGAGACCCAGTACTTC CASSEVREETQYF
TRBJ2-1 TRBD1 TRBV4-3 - TGCGCCAGCAGCCAAGAAGGGGGCCCGAGCTCCTACAATGAGCAGTTCTTC CASSQEGGPSSYNEQFF
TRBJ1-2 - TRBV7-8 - TGTGCCAGCAGCTCGAAGGGCGCCGGAAACTATGGCTACACCTTC CASSSKGAGNYGYTF
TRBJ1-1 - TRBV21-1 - TGTGCCAGCAGGGCTAGTGGCAGGGTTCGCACTGAAGCTTTCTTT CASRASGRVRTEAFF
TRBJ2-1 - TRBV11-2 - TGTGCCAGCAGCCCTACCCGGGTTGTCGAGCAGTTCTTC CASSPTRVVEQFF
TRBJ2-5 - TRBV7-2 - TGTGCCAGCAGCTTATGGACCCGAAGGGAAGAGACCCAGTACTTC CASSLWTRREETQYF
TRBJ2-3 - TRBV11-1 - TGTGCCAGCAGCTTCCAGGGGAGCACAGATACGCAGTATTTT CASSFQGSTDTQYF
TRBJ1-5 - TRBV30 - TGTGCCTGGAGTGGCGGGAATAATCAGCCCCAGCATTTT CAWSGGNNQPQHF
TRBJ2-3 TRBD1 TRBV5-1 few TGCGCCAGCAGCTTATCCGGGACAGGGCTAAGAGATACGCAGTATTTT CASSLSGTGLRDTQYF
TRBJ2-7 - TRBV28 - TGTGCCAGCAAAGGGCCTTCCTACGAGCAGTACTTC CASKGPSYEQYF
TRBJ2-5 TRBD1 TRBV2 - TGTGCCAGCAGTGGCCCAAGGACAGGGGGCGACTTC CASSGPRTGGDF
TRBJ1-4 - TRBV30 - TGTGCCTGGAGTGTACCCGGGACCTGGGGTGAAAAACTGTTTTTT CAWSVPGTWGEKLFF
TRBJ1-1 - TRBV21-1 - TGTGCCAGCAGCACCGGGAACACTGAAGCTTTCTTT CASSTGNTEAFF
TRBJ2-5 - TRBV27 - TGTGCCAGCAGTTTATCCCGGCAGGGAGGAGAGACCCAGTACTTC CASSLSRQGGETQYF
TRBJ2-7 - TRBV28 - TGTGCCACAGGGAGCTCCTACGAGCAGTACTTC CATGSSYEQYF
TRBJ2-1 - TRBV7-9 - TGTGCCAGCAGCCCTTTCGGCGGAGGTTTCACTGAGCAGTTCTTC CASSPFGGGFTEQFF